This TCR beta chain was observed in a study of blood T cell repertoires in COVID-19. Germline values: CDR1 SGHNT, CDR2 YYREEE (reference sequence). The CDR3 spans 12 residues. The V and J ends lost 7 bases and 5 bases respectively, with 10 bases between them. Produced via immunoSEQ multiplex PCR; TCRdb's table is partial and in-frame only. In the table there are 350,000 to 450,000 clones, under 85% of which are singletons. Material for sequencing was PBMCs or T cells enriched from blood (not recorded which). V gene TRBV5-4 combines with J gene TRBJ2-1; TRBD2 is a possible D gene (7 bases). This clonotype was sampled from a woman in her fifties or sixties who had recovered from COVID-19. Here the CDR3 reads CASLRGHNEQFF. CDR3 DNA: TGTGCCAGCCTGCGGGGGCACAATGAGCAGTTCTTC.